This record concerns one T cell receptor (beta chain) sequence. This clonotype is medium-sized (0.01 to 0.1%). Its antigen specificity is not known. No per-base quality is available; no much larger clone lies one base away. Sequencing relied on an Illumina Genome Analyzer IIx. The raw public data were reprocessed by TCRdb itself: fastp quality trimming at Q25, MiXCR clonotype calling, in-frame beta chains only. CDR3 protein sequences are deduplicated, and each keeps its most common genes and DNA. Present in this sample are 29,000 or so distinct CDR3 sequences, 15% to 20% of which were seen just once. The top ten constitute approximately 3.7% of the sample. This entry is derived from a study of patients with pleural tuberculosis (dated by TCRdb to 2013 to 2016). The sequenced sample consisted of peripheral blood. This receptor was obtained from a human donor with pleural tuberculosis.

The CDR3 region has the sequence CASSEYPQGNYGYTF. The DNA sequence follows: TGTGCCAGCAGTGAATATCCGCAGGGGAACTATGGCTACACCTTC. This chain joins TRBV6-1 to TRBJ1-2; TRBD1 is possibly the D segment (6 matching bases). CDR1 MNHNS and CDR2 SASEGT are derived from the germline V gene. From cysteine to phenylalanine, the CDR3 is 15 amino acids long. Only CDR3 DNA remains: 45 bases, in frame from the first base. A distance of 12 bases separates the germline ends of V and J, which lose 2 bases and 2 bases respectively.